This T cell receptor beta chain was recovered during a study of CD8+ T cells in alopecia areata. Once RNA had been extracted, it was reverse transcribed into cDNA to act as the sequencing template. This table comes from immunoSEQ multiplex PCR, and its TCRdb copy is limited to in-frame clones, with some not included. This sample yields some 240,000 clones, of which roughly 57% are seen a single time; 0.45% belongs to the top ten. The germline V gene has CDR1 LNHNV and CDR2 YYDKDF (reference sequence). V was shortened by 7 bases and J by 0 bases, with 9 bases between the two germline ends. The CDR3 extends over 13 amino acids.

The sequences come from CD4+ T cells sorted from blood, collected at week 0. V gene TRBV15 combines with J gene TRBJ1-1; D gene ambiguous. The source is a human donor with alopecia areata. The CDR3 region is CATNHGMNTEAFF. CDR3 sequence (DNA): TGTGCCACCAATCATGGAATGAACACTGAAGCTTTCTTT. The full variable domain, completed using reference TRBV15 and TRBJ1-1, is DAMVIQNPRYQVTQFGKPVTLSCSQTLNHNVMYWYQQKSSQAPKLLFHYYDKDFNNEADTPDNFQSRRPNTSFCFLDIRSPGLGDTAMYLCATNHGMNTEAFFGQGTRLTVV.